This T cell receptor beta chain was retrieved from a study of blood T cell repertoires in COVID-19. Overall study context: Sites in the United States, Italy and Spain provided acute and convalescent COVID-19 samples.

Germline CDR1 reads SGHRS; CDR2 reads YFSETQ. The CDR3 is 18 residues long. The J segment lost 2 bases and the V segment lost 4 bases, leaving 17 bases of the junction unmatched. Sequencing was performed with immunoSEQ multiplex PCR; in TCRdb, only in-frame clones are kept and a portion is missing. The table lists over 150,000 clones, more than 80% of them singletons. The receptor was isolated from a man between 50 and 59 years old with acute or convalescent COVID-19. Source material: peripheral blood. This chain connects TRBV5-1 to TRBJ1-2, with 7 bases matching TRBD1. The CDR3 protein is CASSPSPGQPILNYGYTF. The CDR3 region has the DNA TGCGCCAGCAGCCCCTCCCCGGGACAGCCCATCTTAAACTATGGCTACACCTTC.